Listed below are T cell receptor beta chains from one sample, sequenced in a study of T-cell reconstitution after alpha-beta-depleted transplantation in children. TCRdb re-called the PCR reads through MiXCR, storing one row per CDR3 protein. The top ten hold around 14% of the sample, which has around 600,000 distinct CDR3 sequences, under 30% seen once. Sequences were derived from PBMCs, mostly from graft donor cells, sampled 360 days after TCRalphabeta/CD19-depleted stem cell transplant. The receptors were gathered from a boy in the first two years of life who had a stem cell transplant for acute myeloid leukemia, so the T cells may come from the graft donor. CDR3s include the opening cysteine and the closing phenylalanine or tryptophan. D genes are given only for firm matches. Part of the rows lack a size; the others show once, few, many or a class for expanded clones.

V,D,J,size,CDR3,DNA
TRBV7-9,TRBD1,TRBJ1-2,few,CASSLEGAWQGAFGYTF,TGTGCCAGCAGCTTAGAGGGAGCCTGGCAGGGGGCTTTTGGCTACACCTTC
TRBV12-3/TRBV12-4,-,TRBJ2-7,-,CASSFLADSYEQYF,TGTGCCAGCAGTTTTCTTGCGGACTCCTACGAGCAGTACTTC
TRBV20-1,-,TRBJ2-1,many,CSASPGGSYNEQFF,TGCAGTGCTAGTCCCGGGGGATCCTACAATGAGCAGTTCTTC
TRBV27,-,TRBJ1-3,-,CASSLSGGGGYSGNTIYF,TGTGCCAGCAGTTTATCAGGCGGTGGAGGGTACTCTGGAAACACCATATATTTT
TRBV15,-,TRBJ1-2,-,CATSRDQSGHILGGYTF,TGTGCCACCAGCAGAGATCAATCCGGACATATTTTGGGGGGCTACACCTTC
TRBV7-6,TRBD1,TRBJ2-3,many,CASSLPRGFGTDTQYF,TGTGCCAGCAGCTTACCCAGGGGGTTCGGCACAGATACGCAGTATTTT
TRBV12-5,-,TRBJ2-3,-,CASGFVSPDHTDTRYF,TGTGCTAGTGGTTTTGTCTCCCCTGACCACACAGATACGCGGTATTTT
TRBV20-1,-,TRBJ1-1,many,CSASRLGTTFF,TGCAGTGCCAGCCGTTTAGGGACTACTTTCTTT
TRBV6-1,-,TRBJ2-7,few,CASTPRGGLAYEQYF,TGTGCCAGCACCCCGCGGGGAGGATTGGCCTACGAGCAGTACTTC
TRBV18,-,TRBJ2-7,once,CASSPGRARSSYEQYF,TGTGCCAGCTCACCAGGTAGGGCCCGTAGCTCCTACGAGCAGTACTTC
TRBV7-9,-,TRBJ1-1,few,CASSALEKAFF,TGTGCCAGCAGCGCCCTAGAAAAAGCTTTCTTT
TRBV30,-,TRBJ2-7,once,CAWSAIRDGSSYEQYF,TGTGCCTGGAGTGCAATCCGGGACGGGAGCTCCTACGAGCAGTACTTC
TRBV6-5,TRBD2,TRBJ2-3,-,CASSWAGGGTDTQYF,TGTGCCAGCAGTTGGGCGGGGGGAGGGACAGATACGCAGTATTTT
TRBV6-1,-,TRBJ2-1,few,CASSPTPSYNEQFF,TGTGCCAGCAGCCCGACACCCTCCTACAATGAGCAGTTCTTC
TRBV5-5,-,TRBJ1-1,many,CASSFRGVNTEAFF,TGTGCCAGCAGCTTTAGGGGGGTGAACACTGAAGCTTTCTTT
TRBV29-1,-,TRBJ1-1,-,CSALRMNTEAFF,TGCAGCGCCCTTCGAATGAACACTGAAGCTTTCTTT
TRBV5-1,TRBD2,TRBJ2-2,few,CASSPRTSATTGELFF,TGCGCCAGCAGCCCCAGGACTAGCGCAACCACCGGGGAGCTGTTTTTT
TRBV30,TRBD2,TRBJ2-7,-,CAWSVRFKWGGEQYF,TGTGCCTGGAGTGTCCGCTTTAAGTGGGGGGGAGAGCAGTACTTC
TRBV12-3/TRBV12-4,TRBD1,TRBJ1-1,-,CASSLGRGRRTEAFF,TGTGCCAGCAGTTTGGGCAGGGGGCGGAGGACTGAAGCTTTCTTT
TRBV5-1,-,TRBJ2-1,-,CASSLVGRVGEQFF,TGCGCCAGCAGCCTGGTCGGTCGAGTGGGTGAGCAGTTCTTC
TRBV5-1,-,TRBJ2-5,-,CASSQRPGNEETQYF,TGCGCCAGCAGCCAGAGACCGGGGAACGAAGAGACCCAGTACTTC
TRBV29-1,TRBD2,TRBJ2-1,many,CSVGRGGYNEQFF,TGCAGCGTTGGCCGGGGGGGGTACAATGAGCAGTTCTTC
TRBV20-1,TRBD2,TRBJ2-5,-,CSASPSGEGETQYF,TGCAGTGCTAGTCCTAGCGGGGAGGGAGAGACCCAGTACTTC
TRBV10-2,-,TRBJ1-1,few,CASSEDSRTEAFF,TGCGCCAGCAGTGAGGACAGTAGAACTGAAGCTTTCTTT
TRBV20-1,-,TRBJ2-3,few,CSAKGQRDTQYF,TGCAGTGCCAAGGGCCAGCGGGATACGCAGTATTTT
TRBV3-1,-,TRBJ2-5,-,CASSQGGSRGQETQYF,TGTGCCAGCAGCCAAGGGGGTTCCCGGGGGCAAGAGACCCAGTACTTC
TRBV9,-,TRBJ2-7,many,CASSVGGYSYEQYF,TGTGCCAGCAGCGTAGGAGGGTACTCCTACGAGCAGTACTTC
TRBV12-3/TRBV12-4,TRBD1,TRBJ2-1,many,CASSPGTGVFYNEQFF,TGTGCCAGCAGCCCCGGGACAGGGGTATTTTACAATGAGCAGTTCTTC
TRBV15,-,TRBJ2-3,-,CATSRASVTSTDTQYF,TGTGCCACCAGCAGGGCCTCGGTTACTAGCACAGATACGCAGTATTTT
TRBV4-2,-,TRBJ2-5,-,CASSQGVGILEGETQYF,TGTGCCAGCAGCCAAGGGGTCGGTATTCTTGAAGGAGAGACCCAGTACTTC
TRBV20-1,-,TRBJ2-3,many,CSAALQGDDTQYF,TGCAGTGCCGCCCTCCAAGGGGATGATACGCAGTATTTT
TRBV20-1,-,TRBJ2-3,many,CSAGSSVGDTQYF,TGCAGTGCTGGGTCCTCTGTTGGAGATACGCAGTATTTT
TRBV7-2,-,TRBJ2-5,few,CASSLVRGPPPAETQYF,TGTGCCAGCAGCTTGGTGAGGGGCCCCCCGCCTGCGGAGACCCAGTACTTC
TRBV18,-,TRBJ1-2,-,CASSPTDLGYGYTF,TGTGCCAGCTCACCGACCGATTTAGGCTATGGCTACACCTTC
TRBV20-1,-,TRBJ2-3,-,CSAGRAAYTDTQYF,TGCAGTGCTGGACGGGCGGCTTACACAGATACGCAGTATTTT
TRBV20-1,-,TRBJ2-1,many,CSARLASSYNEQFF,TGCAGTGCTCGCCTAGCGTCCTCCTACAATGAGCAGTTCTTC
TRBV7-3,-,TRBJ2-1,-,CASSLIGRDNEQFF,TGTGCCAGCAGCTTAATCGGCCGCGACAATGAGCAGTTCTTC
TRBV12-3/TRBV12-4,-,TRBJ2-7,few,CASSLTAGLNYEQYF,TGTGCCAGCAGTTTGACGGCGGGGTTGAACTACGAGCAGTACTTC
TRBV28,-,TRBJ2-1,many,CASISGWSYNEQFF,TGTGCCAGCATCTCGGGGTGGTCCTACAATGAGCAGTTCTTC
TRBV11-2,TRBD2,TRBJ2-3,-,CASSMGLAEGADTQYF,TGTGCCAGCAGCATGGGACTAGCGGAGGGAGCAGATACGCAGTATTTT